The next 29 T cell receptor beta chains were all read from a single sample in a study of T cell responses to AZD1222 COVID-19 vaccine. Sequencing used immunoSEQ multiplex PCR; TCRdb keeps in-frame clones, though not all of them. The sample lists some 170,000 clones; less than 90% were seen once. Sequenced here: peripheral blood, sampled on day 0 of AZD1222 vaccination. The source is an adult in good health.

The chain carries TRBV7-2 and TRBJ2-5; either TRBD1 or TRBD2 may fit D (5 bases each). V was shortened by 5 bases and J by 5 bases, with 15 bases between the two germline ends. The CDR3 sequence is 14 residues long. The V gene's germline CDR1 is SGHTA and CDR2 FQGNSA. The DNA for the CDR3 is TGTGCCAGCAGCCCCCAGGGCCGGGGTGAGACCCAGTACTTC. It codes for CASSPQGRGETQYF.

The J gene is TRBJ1-6, the V gene TRBV9; a possible D gene is TRBD1 (5 bases). CDR1 is SGDLS and CDR2 is YYNGEE in the germline V gene. The CDR3 runs 14 residues. The germline V and J ends were trimmed by 2 bases and 11 bases, with 14 bases remaining between them. The CDR3, as DNA: TGTGCCAGCAGCGTCCGGGACGGGACCGCACCCCTCCACTTT. This translates into CASSVRDGTAPLHF.

This chain joins TRBV5-1 and TRBJ1-3; 8 nucleotides match TRBD1. Trimming took 4 bases from V and 1 from J; bases not matched to a gene: 13. The germline V gene has CDR1 SGHRS and CDR2 YFSETQ. The CDR3 is 18 amino acids. CDR3 amino acids: CASSPTRTGIGSGNTIYF. The DNA for the CDR3 is TGCGCCAGCAGCCCGACCCGGACAGGGATTGGGTCTGGAAACACCATATATTTT. Drawing the rest from reference TRBV5-1 and TRBJ1-3, the complete variable domain is KAGVTQTPRYLIKTRGQQVTLSCSPISGHRSVSWYQQTPGQGLQFLFEYFSETQRNKGNFPGRFSGRQFSNSRSEMNVSTLELGDSALYLCASSPTRTGIGSGNTIYFGEGSWLTVV.

This chain uses TRBV10-3 with TRBJ1-6; 7 bases are shared with TRBD1. The CDR3 has 12 residues. Germline values: CDR1 ENHRY, CDR2 SYGVKD. J was trimmed by 7 bases and V by 7 bases; bases with no gene match: 1. The CDR3 nucleotides read TGTGCCATCACGGACAGGAATTCACCCCTCCACTTT. Amino acid sequence: CAITDRNSPLHF.

The J gene is TRBJ1-1, the V gene TRBV11-1, with TRBD1 matching over 8 bases. Germline CDR1 reads SGHAT; CDR2 reads FQDESV (reference sequence). CDR3 length: 15 amino acids. Trimming cost V 3 bases and J 5 bases; bases outside gene matches: 8. CDR3: CASSFSTGAGTEAFF. CDR3 nucleotide sequence: TGTGCCAGCAGCTTCTCGACAGGGGCAGGGACTGAAGCTTTCTTT.

CDR3: CASSRAGGLWEQYF. In DNA, the CDR3 is TGTGCCAGCAGTCGAGCGGGAGGTTTGTGGGAGCAGTACTTC. The chain links TRBV27 to TRBJ2-7; 9 nucleotides agree with TRBD2. The CDR3 is 14 residues long. The V and J ends lost 5 bases and 7 bases, in that order; junction bases with no gene match: 9. Germline CDR1 reads MNHEY; CDR2 reads SMNVEV (reference sequence).

The V and J genes are TRBV4-3 and TRBJ1-1, with 7 bases aligning to TRBD1. The CDR3 is made up of 14 amino acids. CDR1 is LGHNA and CDR2 is YSLEER in the germline V gene. J gave up 2 bases and V 1 base, and 1 base lay outside the gene matches. The CDR3 DNA is TGCGCCAGCAGCCAAGGACAGGGAAACACTGAAGCTTTCTTT. It encodes CASSQGQGNTEAFF.

This chain uses TRBV7-9 with TRBJ2-7, with 8 bases matching TRBD2. V gave up 1 base and J gave up 0 bases; unmatched junction bases: 5. CDR3 length equals 16 residues. CDR1 is SEHNR and CDR2 is FQNEAQ in the germline V gene (reference sequence). The CDR3 sequence is CASSLVVGTSSYEQYF. The DNA of the CDR3 is TGTGCCAGCAGCTTAGTTGTTGGGACTAGCTCCTACGAGCAGTACTTC.

As concerns this clone: Other DNA variants within this sample encode the same CDR3. This sequence joins TRBV29-1 and TRBJ2-3; a weak D match, TRBD2 (5 bases). The CDR3 runs to 12 residues. CDR1 and CDR2 (germline): SQVTM, ANQGSEA. The V end lost 4 bases, the J end lost 4 bases, and 9 bases lay between the germline ends. The CDR3 reads CSVGGGPDTQYF. The CDR3 region has the DNA TGCAGCGTTGGTGGCGGGCCAGATACGCAGTATTTT.

J is TRBJ1-1 and V is TRBV11-2, with a weak D call TRBD1 (5 bases). CDR1 and CDR2 from the germline V gene are SGHAT and FQNNGV. Trimming took 1 base from V and 10 from J, leaving 13 bases between them. This CDR3 is built from 13 residues. CDR3: CASSLVAGAGAFF. The CDR3 region has the DNA TGTGCCAGCAGCTTAGTCGCCGGGGCGGGAGCTTTCTTT.

The chain has TRBV5-1 and TRBJ2-2, with 8 bases aligning to TRBD1. With V trimmed by 4 bases and J by 5 bases, 7 bases remained unmatched. Germline V gives CDR1 SGHRS, CDR2 YFSETQ. The CDR3 contains 15 residues. In DNA form, the CDR3 reads TGCGCCAGCAGCGTACACAGGGGGGCGACCGGGGAGCTGTTTTTT. Its protein is CASSVHRGATGELFF.

The chain joins TRBV29-1 to TRBJ2-2; the D is unclear. Trimming left V 6 bases short and J 7 bases short, with 15 bases between. The CDR3 covers 13 residues. CDR1 and CDR2 (germline): SQVTM, ANQGSEA. The CDR3 here is CSVATAGGGELFF. The CDR3 DNA is TGCAGCGTCGCGACGGCAGGTGGCGGGGAGCTGTTTTTT.

The chain combines TRBV2 with TRBJ2-3; D is uncertain. This CDR3 contains 15 residues. Per germline, CDR1 SNHLY and CDR2 FYNNEI. Trimming pared 5 bases from V and 2 bases from J, leaving 14 bases between. Here the CDR3 reads CASSTRETDTDTQYF. The CDR3 DNA reads as TGTGCCAGCAGTACTCGCGAGACCGACACAGATACGCAGTATTTT. Drawing the rest from reference TRBV2 and TRBJ2-3, the complete variable domain is EPEVTQTPSHQVTQMGQEVILRCVPISNHLYFYWYRQILGQKVEFLVSFYNNEISEKSEIFDDQFSVERPDGSNFTLKIRSTKLEDSAMYFCASSTRETDTDTQYFGPGTRLTVL.

The V gene is TRBV18, the J gene TRBJ2-3; D possibly uses TRBD1 or TRBD2 (5 bases each). Deletions cut 3 bases from V and 7 bases from J, with 11 bases between. Germline CDR1 and CDR2: KGHSH and LQKENI. There are 13 residues in the CDR3. The CDR3 bases are TGTGCCAGCTCACCCGGGACCTATAATACGCAGTATTTT. Translated: CASSPGTYNTQYF.

The chain joins TRBV28 to TRBJ1-4, with unresolved D. Trimming removed 5 bases at V and 7 bases at J, with 17 bases between. There are 15 residues in the CDR3. Per germline, CDR1 MDHEN and CDR2 SYDVKM. CDR3 protein: CASSIRLPGGEKLFF. CDR3 in DNA: TGTGCCAGCAGTATTCGACTCCCCGGAGGTGAAAAACTGTTTTTT.

The V gene is TRBV28, the J gene TRBJ1-3; a weak D match, TRBD1 (6 bases). Trimming removed 6 bases from V and 0 bases from J, with 15 bases in between. The CDR3 extends over 16 amino acids. The germline gives CDR1 MDHEN, CDR2 SYDVKM. The DNA for the CDR3 is TGTGCCAGCAGCCCAGCAGGGGAGAACTCTGGAAACACCATATATTTT. It is translated as CASSPAGENSGNTIYF.

The genes are TRBV19 and TRBJ1-3; unclear D gene. Trimming cost V 5 bases and J 0 bases, with 11 bases left between them. The CDR3 is 15 residues long. Germline V gene data show CDR1 as LNHDA and CDR2 as SQIVND (reference sequence). The CDR3 coding sequence is TGTGCCAGTAGTCCCCGGCAAAGCTCTGGAAACACCATATATTTT. It codes for CASSPRQSSGNTIYF.

There are a few counts of this clone. This chain links TRBV28 with TRBJ1-2; a weak D match, TRBD1 (5 bases). The V and J ends lost 2 bases and 2 bases respectively, with 12 bases between them. The CDR3 loop spans 15 amino acids. Germline V gene lookup returns CDR1 MDHEN and CDR2 SYDVKM. The CDR3 DNA follows: TGTGCCAGCAGTTTAGGCAGGGTAGAGAACTATGGCTACACCTTC. Translation: CASSLGRVENYGYTF.

The V and J genes are TRBV6-5 and TRBJ1-4, with a tentative D call TRBD1 (5 bases). The CDR3 is 15 residues long. Germline V gives CDR1 MNHEY, CDR2 SVGAGI. Trimming cost V 6 bases and J 1 base, with 12 bases left between them. This CDR3 reads CASSLLQGTNEKLFF. The CDR3 DNA is TGTGCCAGCAGCCTACTCCAGGGAACTAATGAAAAACTGTTTTTT.

The chain is built from TRBV6-5 and TRBJ2-1; D ambiguous. The V end lost 0 bases, the J end lost 6 bases, and 6 bases lay between the germline ends. The CDR3 contains 13 residues. Germline values: CDR1 MNHEY, CDR2 SVGAGI. The CDR3 loop reads CASSYSTTNEQFF. CDR3 nucleotide sequence: TGTGCCAGCAGTTACTCGACCACCAATGAGCAGTTCTTC.

This clone appeared once. V gene TRBV6-5 combines with J gene TRBJ1-2; D remains unclear. The CDR3 spans 15 residues. The germline CDR1 and CDR2 sequences are MNHEY and SVGAGI. The V and J ends lost 0 bases and 2 bases respectively, with 10 bases between them. The CDR3 DNA follows: TGTGCCAGCAGTTACTCATCCCCGGGGAACTATGGCTACACCTTC. Translated, it gives CASSYSSPGNYGYTF.

The chain has TRBV28 and TRBJ2-7; TRBD1 or TRBD2 may be the D gene (5 bases each). This CDR3 region has 16 residues. Germline V gene sequence: CDR1 MDHEN, CDR2 SYDVKM. The germline V and J ends were trimmed by 6 bases and 2 bases, with 20 bases remaining between them. CDR3: CASRSPGPKGPYEQYF. The CDR3 DNA follows: TGTGCCAGCAGGTCTCCGGGACCCAAAGGGCCCTACGAGCAGTACTTC.

This sequence joins TRBV5-1 and TRBJ1-4; D possibly corresponds to TRBD1 (6 bases). Deletions cut 3 bases from V and 3 bases from J, with 12 bases between. The CDR3 runs 15 residues. Germline CDR1 is SGHRS and CDR2 is YFSETQ. As DNA, the CDR3 is TGCGCCAGCAGCTCTTCAGGGGCCTCTAATGAAAAACTGTTTTTT. It encodes CASSSSGASNEKLFF.

This clone appeared once. The chain is built from TRBV4-2 and TRBJ2-1; 8 nucleotides match TRBD2. The CDR3 is 16 residues long. CDR1 is LGHNA and CDR2 is YNFKEQ in the germline V gene. V dropped 3 bases and J dropped 3; count of bases not matched to a gene: 7. In nucleotides, the CDR3 is TGTGCCAGCAGCCAGGCGGGGGGAGTGAGCTACAATGAGCAGTTCTTC. Translation gives CASSQAGGVSYNEQFF.

This chain uses TRBV5-6 with TRBJ2-6; D is uncertain. The length of the CDR3 is 15 residues. Trimming left V 2 bases short and J 4 bases short, with 10 bases between. Per the germline V gene, CDR1 is SGHDT and CDR2 is YYEEEE. This CDR3 is CASSFQRTGANVLTF. CDR3 nucleotides: TGTGCCAGCAGCTTCCAAAGAACGGGGGCCAACGTCCTGACTTTC.

This clone was seen just once. The chain has TRBV12-3 or TRBV12-4 and TRBJ2-7, with TRBD1 as a possible D gene (6 bases). V lost 5 bases and J lost 3, with 11 bases in between. This CDR3 region has 13 residues. CDR3 DNA: TGTGCCAGCAGTGGGGGCGCCGGCTACGAGCAGTACTTC. It specifies CASSGGAGYEQYF.

V is TRBV6-6 and J is TRBJ1-5; D unresolved. V was trimmed by 9 bases and J by 7 bases, leaving 13 bases between them. From germline, CDR1 is MNHNY and CDR2 SVGAGI (reference sequence). The CDR3 loop spans 12 amino acids. The CDR3 region is CASSDGLQPQHF. The DNA of the CDR3 is TGTGCCAGTAGCGATGGGTTGCAGCCCCAGCATTTT.

The genes are TRBV28 and TRBJ1-4; possibly TRBD1 for D (5 bases). Germline CDR1 MDHEN, CDR2 SYDVKM. V was cut by 7 bases and J by 4 bases, with 16 bases left in between. The CDR3 has 15 residues. CDR3: CASKRGGVINEKLFF. CDR3 sequence (DNA): TGTGCCAGCAAGCGGGGAGGGGTAATTAATGAAAAACTGTTTTTT.

The chain links TRBV7-3 to TRBJ2-6, with a possible D match to TRBD1 (6 bases). Trimming stripped 5 bases from V and 2 bases from J, with 10 bases between. This CDR3 region has 15 residues. From germline, CDR1 is SGHTA and CDR2 FQGTGA. The CDR3 here is CASSLRGAGANVLTF. CDR3 nucleotides: TGTGCCAGCAGCCTCAGGGGTGCTGGGGCCAACGTCCTGACTTTC.